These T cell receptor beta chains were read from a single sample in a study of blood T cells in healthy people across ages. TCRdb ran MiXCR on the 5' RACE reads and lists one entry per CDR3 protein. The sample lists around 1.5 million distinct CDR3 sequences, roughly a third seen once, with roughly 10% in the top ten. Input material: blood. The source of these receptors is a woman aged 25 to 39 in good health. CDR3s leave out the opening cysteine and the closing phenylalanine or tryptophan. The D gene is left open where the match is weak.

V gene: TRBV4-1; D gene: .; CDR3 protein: ASSLGLLADTQY
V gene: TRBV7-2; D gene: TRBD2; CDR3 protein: ASSLATFRLAGAKNIQY
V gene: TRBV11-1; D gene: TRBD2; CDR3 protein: ASSTSLAGGETQY
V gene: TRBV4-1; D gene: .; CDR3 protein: ASSQDPRRVNTGELF
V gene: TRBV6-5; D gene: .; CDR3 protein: ASSSTGTDGYNEQF
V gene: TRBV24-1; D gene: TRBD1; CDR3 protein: TTSPQGRAETQY
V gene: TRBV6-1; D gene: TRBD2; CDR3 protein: ASRALAGGPSGELF
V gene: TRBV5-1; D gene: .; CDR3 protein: ASRGGPGDDEQY
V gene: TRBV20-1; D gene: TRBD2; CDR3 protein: SGMGLADYSTDTQY
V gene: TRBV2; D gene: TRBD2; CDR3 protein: ASSVDYSGGQSEQY
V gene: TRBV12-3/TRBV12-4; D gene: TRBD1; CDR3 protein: ASRARGRRERNTEAF
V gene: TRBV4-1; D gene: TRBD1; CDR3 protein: ASSLINRGLDEKLF
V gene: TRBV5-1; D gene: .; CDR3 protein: AGSEDGGYT
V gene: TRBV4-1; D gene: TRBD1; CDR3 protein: ASSQEGQGAREQY
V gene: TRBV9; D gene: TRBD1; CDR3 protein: ASSAGPDRATSSYEQY
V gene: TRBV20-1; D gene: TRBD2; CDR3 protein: SARLAGGPIYEQY
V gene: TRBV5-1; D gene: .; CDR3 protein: ASSLARTNEAF
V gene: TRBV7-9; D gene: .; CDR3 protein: ASSLAAGEKLF
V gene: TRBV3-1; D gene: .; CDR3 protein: ASSQGPDSRAF
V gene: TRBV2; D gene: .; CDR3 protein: ASSRAEITDTQY
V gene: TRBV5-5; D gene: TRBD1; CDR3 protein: ASSQETGTEIQETQY
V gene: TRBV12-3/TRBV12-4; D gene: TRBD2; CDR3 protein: ASRVAGSYNEQF
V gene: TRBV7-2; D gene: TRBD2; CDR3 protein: ASSLWGGRAPSETQY
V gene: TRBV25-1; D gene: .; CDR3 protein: ASSRGLLNSPLH
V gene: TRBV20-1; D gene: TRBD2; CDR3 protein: STKGLAVPYEQY
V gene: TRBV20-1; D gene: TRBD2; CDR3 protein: SAPPLRGGTDTQY
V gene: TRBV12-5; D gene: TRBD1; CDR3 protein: ASGLRLPGGNYGYT
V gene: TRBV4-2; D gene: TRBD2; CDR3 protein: ASSPRLAGTGETQY
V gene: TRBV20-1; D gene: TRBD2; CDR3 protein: SVRAGGFEQF
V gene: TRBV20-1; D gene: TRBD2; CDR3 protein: SARAPGTNGTHGGYEQY
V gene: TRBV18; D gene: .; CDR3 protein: ASSRGGVTEAF
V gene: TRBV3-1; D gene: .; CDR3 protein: ASSLRDGWNEQF
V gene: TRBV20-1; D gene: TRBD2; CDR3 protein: SARVSSGGRTDTQY
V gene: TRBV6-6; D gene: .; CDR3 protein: ATRDEKLF
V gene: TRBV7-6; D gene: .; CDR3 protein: ASSPLASSGNTEAF
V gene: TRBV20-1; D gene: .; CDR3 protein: SAGLARNTQY
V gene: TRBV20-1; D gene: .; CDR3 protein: SGPGLENPNEQF
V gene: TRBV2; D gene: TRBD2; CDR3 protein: ASRRTSGSTDTQY
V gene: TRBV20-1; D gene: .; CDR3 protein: SARLGGRKDTQY
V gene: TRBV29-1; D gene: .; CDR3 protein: SVDWMGTNEQV
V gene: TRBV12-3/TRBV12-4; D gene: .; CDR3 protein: ASSHAGGDYGYT
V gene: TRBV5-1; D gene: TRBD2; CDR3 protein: ASSPDSGTSIYNEQF
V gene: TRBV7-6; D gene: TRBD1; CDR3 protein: ASSSHPGQDNSPLH
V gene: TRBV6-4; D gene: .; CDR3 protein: ASRNTNLNTEAF
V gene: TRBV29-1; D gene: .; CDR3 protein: SVEDGEGVNEKLF
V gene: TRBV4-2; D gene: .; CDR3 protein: ASSQDFGVAYEQY
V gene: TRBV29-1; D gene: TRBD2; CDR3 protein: SVGAGGRYEQY
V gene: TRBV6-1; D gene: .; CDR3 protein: VSRAGGTDTQY
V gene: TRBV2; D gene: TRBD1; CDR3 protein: ASSEMWDSLSNQPQH
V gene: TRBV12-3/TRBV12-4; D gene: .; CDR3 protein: ASSLTAKNTEAF
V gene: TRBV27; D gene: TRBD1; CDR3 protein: ASSTPGQGWIEQY
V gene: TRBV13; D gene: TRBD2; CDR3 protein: ASSFRTSGGYEQY
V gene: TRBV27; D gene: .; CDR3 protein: ASTSIGQNYGYT